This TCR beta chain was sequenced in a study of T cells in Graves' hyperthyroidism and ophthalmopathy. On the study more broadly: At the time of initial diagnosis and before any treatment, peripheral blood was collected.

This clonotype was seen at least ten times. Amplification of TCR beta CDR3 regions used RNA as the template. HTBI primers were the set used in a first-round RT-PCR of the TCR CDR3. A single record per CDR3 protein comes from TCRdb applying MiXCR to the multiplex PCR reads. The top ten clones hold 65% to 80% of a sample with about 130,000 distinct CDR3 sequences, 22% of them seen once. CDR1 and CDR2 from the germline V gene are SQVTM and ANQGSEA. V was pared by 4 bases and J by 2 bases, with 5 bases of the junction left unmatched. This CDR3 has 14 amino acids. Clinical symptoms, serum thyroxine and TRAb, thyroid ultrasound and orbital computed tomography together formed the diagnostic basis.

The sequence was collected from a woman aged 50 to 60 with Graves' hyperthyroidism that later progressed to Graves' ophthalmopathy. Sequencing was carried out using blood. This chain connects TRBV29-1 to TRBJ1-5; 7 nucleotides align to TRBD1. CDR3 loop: CSVVSGTGNQPQHF. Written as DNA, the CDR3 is TGCAGCGTTGTCTCAGGGACAGGCAATCAGCCCCAGCATTTT. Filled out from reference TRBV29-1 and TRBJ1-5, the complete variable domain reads SAVISQKPSRDICQRGTSLTIQCQVDSQVTMMFWYRQQPGQSLTLIATANQGSEATYESGFVIDKFPISRPNLTFSTLTVSNMSPEDSSIYLCSVVSGTGNQPQHFGDGTRLSIL.